Listed here are 2 T cell receptor beta chains from one sample, sequenced in a study of shared clonotypes between healthy human individuals. The naive CD8 fraction comprised CD45RO-negative cells positively selected for CCR7 and excluded terminally differentiated effector memory CD45RA+ cells. Profiled with immunoSEQ multiplex PCR; TCRdb holds only in-frame clones, not every one. Altogether some 2 million clones are present, less than 95% being singletons, with the ten largest covering roughly 1%. The specimen was naive CD8+ T cells sorted from blood. These receptors came from a man younger than 35 in good health.

The chain joins TRBV7-9 to TRBJ2-2; D possibly corresponds to TRBD1 (5 bases). V dropped 5 bases and J dropped 2 bases, with 15 bases sitting between them. CDR3 size: 16 residues. Germline V lookup: CDR1 SEHNR, CDR2 FQNEAQ (reference sequence). The CDR3 DNA follows: TGTGCCAGCAGCACCACGACAGCTCCCAACACCGGGGAGCTGTTTTTT. This translates into CASSTTTAPNTGELFF.

V and J are TRBV4-3 and TRBJ2-1; a possible D gene is TRBD2 (6 bases). The CDR3 contains 15 residues. Trimming took off 4 bases at V and 5 bases at J, with 15 bases between the two ends. In germline, CDR1 is LGHNA, CDR2 YSLEER. CDR3 protein: CASSRDWDLNNEQFF. The CDR3 DNA reads as TGCGCCAGCAGCCGGGATTGGGACTTAAACAATGAGCAGTTCTTC.